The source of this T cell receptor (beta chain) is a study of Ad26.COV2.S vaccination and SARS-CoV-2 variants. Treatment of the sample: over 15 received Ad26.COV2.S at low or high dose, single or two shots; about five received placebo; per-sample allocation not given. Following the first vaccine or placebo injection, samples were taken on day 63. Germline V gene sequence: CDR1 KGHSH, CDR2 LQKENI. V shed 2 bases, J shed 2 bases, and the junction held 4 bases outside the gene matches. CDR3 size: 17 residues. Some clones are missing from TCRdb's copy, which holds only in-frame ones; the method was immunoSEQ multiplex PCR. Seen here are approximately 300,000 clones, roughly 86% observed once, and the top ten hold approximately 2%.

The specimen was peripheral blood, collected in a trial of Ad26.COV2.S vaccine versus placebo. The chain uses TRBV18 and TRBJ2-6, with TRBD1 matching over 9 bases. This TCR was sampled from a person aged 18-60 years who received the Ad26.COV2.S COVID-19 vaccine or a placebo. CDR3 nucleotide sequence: TGTGCCAGCTCACCAGGGACAGGGTGGGCTGGGGCCAACGTCCTGACTTTC. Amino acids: CASSPGTGWAGANVLTF.